This TCR beta chain was profiled in a study of blood T cell repertoires in COVID-19. Study summary: COVID-19 samples collected from the United States, Italy and Spain covered acute and convalescent phases. Sample material is recorded as cDNA or gDNA derived from T cells, B-cell-depleted T cells, or PBMCs.

Per the study methods: For nucleated cells, counts were estimated from reference gene primer amplification. Clones were sequenced by immunoSEQ multiplex PCR, and TCRdb holds only the in-frame ones, with some missing. V, J and clone size reflect that table, while D and trimming were determined from the DNA. The sample lists roughly 67,000 clones, about 93% occurring once. V was clipped by 8 bases and J by 7 bases, with 11 bases between them. The CDR3 length is 11 residues. Germline V gives CDR1 WSHSY, CDR2 SAAADI. The sequencing sample was made of peripheral blood. This sequence was found in a man between 70 and 80 years old with active COVID-19. The genes are TRBV10-2 and TRBJ1-1; a weak D match, TRBD1 (5 bases). The DNA of the CDR3 is TGCGCCAGCTTTGGGGGGTTTGAAGCTTTCTTT. Its protein product is CASFGGFEAFF.